These 17 T cell receptor beta chains share one sample of origin, sequenced in a study of control samples from healthy donors and cancer patients. Sequenced by immunoSEQ multiplex PCR; TCRdb stores in-frame clones only, minus some. The profile shows around 100,000 clones, roughly 87% of them singletons. Sequenced: blood. The receptors derive from a woman between 45 and 60 years old in good health.

The V gene is TRBV2, the J gene TRBJ1-3; D is uncertain. This CDR3 has 12 amino acids. The V gene lost 8 bases and the J gene lost 4 bases, with 9 bases spanning the gap. Germline loops: CDR1 SNHLY, CDR2 FYNNEI. This CDR3 is CASSGVGNTIYF. The CDR3 nucleotides read TGTGCCAGCTCAGGCGTAGGAAACACCATATATTTT.

V and J are TRBV11-2 and TRBJ1-1; D might be TRBD1 (5 bases). The germline V gene encodes CDR1 SGHAT and CDR2 FQNNGV. Trimming left V 1 base short and J 5 bases short, with 17 bases between. The CDR3 runs 16 residues. CDR3 bases: TGTGCCAGCAGCTTAGTCTATCGGGGGTTGGGAACTGAAGCTTTCTTT. Amino acid sequence: CASSLVYRGLGTEAFF. The full variable domain, rest sourced from reference TRBV11-2 and TRBJ1-1, is EAGVAQSPRYKIIEKRQSVAFWCNPISGHATLYWYQQILGQGPKLLIQFQNNGVVDDSQLPKDRFSAERLKGVDSTLKIQPAKLEDSAVYLCASSLVYRGLGTEAFFGQGTRLTVV.

The chain is built from TRBV25-1 and TRBJ2-1, with a tentative D call TRBD2 (6 bases). The CDR3 is made up of 13 amino acids. CDR1 is MGHDK and CDR2 is SYGVNS in the germline V gene. Between the trimmed V and J ends, which lost 7 bases and 5 bases, there was a span of 12 bases. For the CDR3, the DNA is TGTGCCAGCACCAGCGGGTTGAACAATGAGCAGTTCTTC. Protein: CASTSGLNNEQFF.

The V gene is TRBV3-1 (or the pseudogene TRBV3-2), the J gene TRBJ2-7; 7 bases are shared with TRBD1. The CDR3 runs to 15 residues. Germline V gene data show CDR1 as LGHDT and CDR2 as YNNKEL (reference sequence). The V gene end was trimmed by 4 bases and the J gene end by 0 bases; junction bases not matched to a gene: 6. The CDR3 DNA reads as TGTGCCAGCAGCCGCGGACAGGTGTTCTCCTACGAGCAGTACTTC. Residues: CASSRGQVFSYEQYF.

The V gene is TRBV7-9, the J gene TRBJ2-7; 8 bases are a match to TRBD1. Germline V gene data show CDR1 as SEHNR and CDR2 as FQNEAQ (reference sequence). The CDR3 loop spans 15 amino acids. The V segment lost 4 bases and the J segment 2 bases; nucleotides outside the gene matches: 7. The CDR3, as DNA: TGTGCCAGCAGCTCTCGGGACAGGCCAACCTACGAGCAGTACTTC. It encodes CASSSRDRPTYEQYF.

The chain links TRBV5-4 to TRBJ1-5; D ambiguous. Trimming took 0 bases from V and 5 from J, leaving 6 bases between them. Germline CDR1 SGHNT, CDR2 YYREEE (reference sequence). CDR3 length: 13 amino acids. The CDR3 spells CASSLAGDQPQHF. As DNA, the CDR3 is TGTGCCAGCAGCTTGGCTGGGGATCAGCCCCAGCATTTT. Supplemented by reference TRBV5-4 and TRBJ1-5, the full variable domain reads ETGVTQSPTHLIKTRGQQVTLRCSSQSGHNTVSWYQQALGQGPQFIFQYYREEENGRGNFPPRFSGLQFPNYSSELNVNALELDDSALYLCASSLAGDQPQHFGDGTRLSIL.

V usage is TRBV6-5 and J usage is TRBJ2-7; 7 positions agree with TRBD1. Germline-derived CDR1 and CDR2 are MNHEY and SVGAGI. The CDR3 consists of 15 residues. V was clipped by 2 bases and J by 6 bases; unmatched bases: 10. DNA of the CDR3: TGTGCCAGCAGTTACAATCCGCGCCAGGGGGTCGAGCAGTACTTC. Amino acid sequence: CASSYNPRQGVEQYF.

The chain uses TRBV6-6 and TRBJ1-1; D unclear. Per germline, CDR1 MNHNY and CDR2 SVGAGI (reference sequence). V dropped 5 bases and J dropped 4 bases, with 8 bases sitting between them. CDR3 length: 12 amino acids. CDR3 DNA: TGTGCCAGCAGTCGACCGGCCACTGAAGCTTTCTTT. Its protein is CASSRPATEAFF.

CDR3: CASSLRASNEKLFF. CDR3 DNA sequence: TGTGCCAGCAGCTTGCGGGCGTCTAATGAAAAACTGTTTTTT. The chain joins TRBV7-8 to TRBJ1-4; no clear D gene. The CDR3 is 14 amino acids. V lost 3 bases and J lost 3, with 8 bases in between. Germline V gene lookup returns CDR1 SGHVS and CDR2 FQNEAQ.

The gene calls are TRBV5-4 and TRBJ2-3; D is possibly TRBD1 (6 bases). Trimming left V 1 base short and J 4 bases short, with 13 bases between. CDR1 and CDR2 from the germline V gene are SGHNT and YYREEE (reference sequence). The CDR3 is 15 residues long. The CDR3 here is CASSLLTGLSDTQYF. Here the CDR3 DNA reads TGTGCCAGCAGCTTGTTAACAGGGCTTTCAGATACGCAGTATTTT.

The chain is built from TRBV28 and TRBJ1-5; tentatively, D is TRBD1 (6 bases). The CDR3 runs to 13 residues. The germline CDR1 and CDR2 sequences are MDHEN and SYDVKM. With 6 bases removed from V and 11 bases from J, the gap between germline ends came to 17 bases. This CDR3 is CASRDSPRGTQHF. The CDR3 nucleotides are TGTGCCAGCAGGGACAGCCCGCGGGGGACCCAGCATTTT.

The rearrangement uses TRBV6-5 and TRBJ2-1; D is possibly TRBD1 (6 bases). The CDR3 spans 15 residues. V gave up 5 bases and J gave up 6 bases, with 17 bases separating them. The V gene's germline CDR1 is MNHEY and CDR2 SVGAGI. In nucleotides, the CDR3 is TGTGCCAGCAGTCCAAGACAGGTTTGGCGCAATGAGCAGTTCTTC. It specifies CASSPRQVWRNEQFF.

The chain recombines TRBV6-2 or TRBV6-3 with TRBJ2-1; a weak D match, TRBD1 (7 bases). The CDR3 loop spans 15 amino acids. Trimming pared 7 bases from V and 6 bases from J, leaving 19 bases between. Germline assignment: CDR1 MNHEY and CDR2 SVGEGT. CDR3 DNA: TGTGCCAGCACCCCAGGGGGTAGGAGGGGCAATGAGCAGTTCTTC. Its translation: CASTPGGRRGNEQFF.

This clone was counted a few times. The chain links TRBV7-9 to TRBJ2-7; D gene ambiguous. Germline lookup yields CDR1 SEHNR and CDR2 FQNEAQ (reference sequence). V was shortened by 6 bases and J by 3 bases, with 12 bases between the two germline ends. This CDR3 has 13 residues. CDR3 nucleotides: TGTGCCAGCAGTTCGGGCGGTTTCTACGAGCAGTACGTC. Translation: CASSSGGFYEQYV.

This clone was observed at least ten times. The genes are TRBV5-1 and TRBJ2-6, with 9 bases identical to TRBD1. The trim removed 3 bases at V and 0 bases at J, leaving 10 bases unmatched. CDR1 and CDR2 (germline): SGHRS, YFSETQ. This CDR3 comprises 19 residues. CDR3 nucleotides: TGCGCCAGCAGCTCGTCACAGGGGGCTCGGACCTCTGGGGCCAACGTCCTGACTTTC. This sequence encodes CASSSSQGARTSGANVLTF.

This chain joins TRBV24-1 and TRBJ2-1; 10 bases are shared with TRBD1. The trim removed 4 bases at V and 8 bases at J, leaving 13 bases unmatched. The germline gives CDR1 KGHDR, CDR2 SFDVKD. This CDR3 region has 17 residues. This CDR3 is CATSDYTGQGIGDEQFF. In DNA form, the CDR3 reads TGTGCCACCAGTGACTATACGGGACAGGGGATTGGGGATGAGCAGTTCTTC.

The chain links TRBV19 to TRBJ1-1, with no clear D. Looked up from germline, CDR1 is LNHDA and CDR2 is SQIVND (reference sequence). V was clipped by 3 bases and J by 3 bases, with 14 bases between them. The CDR3 length is 15 residues. Here the CDR3 reads CASSIRSRSHTEAFF. The CDR3 DNA follows: TGTGCCAGTAGTATTAGGTCCAGGTCCCACACTGAAGCTTTCTTT.